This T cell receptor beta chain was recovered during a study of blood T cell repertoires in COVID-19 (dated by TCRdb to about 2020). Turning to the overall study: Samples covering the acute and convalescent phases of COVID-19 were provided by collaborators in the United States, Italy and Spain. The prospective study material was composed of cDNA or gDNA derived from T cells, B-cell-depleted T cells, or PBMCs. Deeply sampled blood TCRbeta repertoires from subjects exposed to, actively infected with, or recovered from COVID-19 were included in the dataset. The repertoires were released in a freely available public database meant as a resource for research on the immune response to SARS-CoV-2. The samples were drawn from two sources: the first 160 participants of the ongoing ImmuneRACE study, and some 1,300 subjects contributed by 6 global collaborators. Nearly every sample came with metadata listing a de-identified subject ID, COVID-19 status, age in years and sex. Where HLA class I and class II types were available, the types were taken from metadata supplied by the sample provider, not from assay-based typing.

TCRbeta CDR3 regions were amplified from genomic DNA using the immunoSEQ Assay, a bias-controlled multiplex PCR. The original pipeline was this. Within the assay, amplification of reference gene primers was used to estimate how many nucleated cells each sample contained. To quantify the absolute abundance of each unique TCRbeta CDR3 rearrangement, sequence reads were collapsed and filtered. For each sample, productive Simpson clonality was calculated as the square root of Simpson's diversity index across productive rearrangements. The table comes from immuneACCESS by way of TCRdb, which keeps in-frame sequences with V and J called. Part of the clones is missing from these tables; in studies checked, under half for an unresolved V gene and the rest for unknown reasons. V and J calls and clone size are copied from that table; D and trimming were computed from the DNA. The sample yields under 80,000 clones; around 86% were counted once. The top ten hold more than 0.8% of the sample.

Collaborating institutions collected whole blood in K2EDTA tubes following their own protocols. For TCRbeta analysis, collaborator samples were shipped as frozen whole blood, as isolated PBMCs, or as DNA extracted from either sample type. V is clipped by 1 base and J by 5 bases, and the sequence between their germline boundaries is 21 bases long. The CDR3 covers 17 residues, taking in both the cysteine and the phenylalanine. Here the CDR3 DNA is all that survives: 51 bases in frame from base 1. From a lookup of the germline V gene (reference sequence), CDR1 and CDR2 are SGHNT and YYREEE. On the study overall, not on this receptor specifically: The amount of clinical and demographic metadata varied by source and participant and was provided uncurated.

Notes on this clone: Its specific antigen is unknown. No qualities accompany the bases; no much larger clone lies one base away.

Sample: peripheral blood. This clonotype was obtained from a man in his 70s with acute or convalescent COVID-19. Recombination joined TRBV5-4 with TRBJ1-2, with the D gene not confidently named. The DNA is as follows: TGTGCCAGCAGCTTGTTTAGGAGTATGGGTGGAGAGTATGGCTACACCTTC. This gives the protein CASSLFRSMGGEYGYTF.